The clone carrying this TCR beta chain was counted a few times. The antigen remains undetermined. The CDR3 consists of 16 residues. The germline V gene has CDR1 MNHEY and CDR2 SVGAGI. V trimming: 0 bases; J trimming: 4 bases; junction bases outside the gene matches: 8. This entry comes from a study of cytomegalovirus exposure and HLA in healthy donors. Whole-study results and caveats: HLA-A and HLA-B allele assignments for most subjects were reportedly predicted accurately using TCR beta sequences. The study designated 150 to 200 TCR beta chains cytomegalovirus-associated. The likely explanation for a cluster of highly shared sequence variants was sequencing artifact. Most TCR beta V segments were productive about 87% or about 30% of the time in an earlier analysis.

PCR was performed using 60 Vbeta and 13 Jbeta primers. Only in-frame clones appear in the TCRdb table, and some are missing; sequencing was by immunoSEQ multiplex PCR. The sample lists about 100,000 clones, approximately 76% occurring once. The sample comprised PBMCs. The receptor was isolated from a man aged 35 to 55 in good health and CMV-seronegative. This rearrangement joins TRBV6-5 to TRBJ1-2; 7 bases align to TRBD1. The CDR3 region has the DNA TGTGCCAGCAGTTACTCCGGGACAGCGGGCGGCTATGGCTACACCTTC. As protein: CASSYSGTAGGYGYTF.